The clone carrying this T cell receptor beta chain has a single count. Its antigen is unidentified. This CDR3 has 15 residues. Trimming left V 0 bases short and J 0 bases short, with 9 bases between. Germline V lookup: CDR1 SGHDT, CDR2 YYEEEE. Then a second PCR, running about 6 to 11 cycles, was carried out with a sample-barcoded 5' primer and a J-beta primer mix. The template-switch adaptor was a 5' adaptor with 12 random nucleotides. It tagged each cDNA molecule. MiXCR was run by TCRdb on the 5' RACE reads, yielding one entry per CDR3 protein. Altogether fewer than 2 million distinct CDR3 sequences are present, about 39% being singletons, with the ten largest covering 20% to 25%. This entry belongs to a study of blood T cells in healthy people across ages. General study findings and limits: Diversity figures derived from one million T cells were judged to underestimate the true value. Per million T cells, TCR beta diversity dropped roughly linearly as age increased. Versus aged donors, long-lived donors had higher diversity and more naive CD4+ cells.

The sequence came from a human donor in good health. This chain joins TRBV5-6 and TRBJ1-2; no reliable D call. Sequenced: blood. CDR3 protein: CASSLAPTTNYGYTF. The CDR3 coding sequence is TGTGCCAGCAGCTTGGCCCCGACAACTAACTATGGCTACACCTTC.